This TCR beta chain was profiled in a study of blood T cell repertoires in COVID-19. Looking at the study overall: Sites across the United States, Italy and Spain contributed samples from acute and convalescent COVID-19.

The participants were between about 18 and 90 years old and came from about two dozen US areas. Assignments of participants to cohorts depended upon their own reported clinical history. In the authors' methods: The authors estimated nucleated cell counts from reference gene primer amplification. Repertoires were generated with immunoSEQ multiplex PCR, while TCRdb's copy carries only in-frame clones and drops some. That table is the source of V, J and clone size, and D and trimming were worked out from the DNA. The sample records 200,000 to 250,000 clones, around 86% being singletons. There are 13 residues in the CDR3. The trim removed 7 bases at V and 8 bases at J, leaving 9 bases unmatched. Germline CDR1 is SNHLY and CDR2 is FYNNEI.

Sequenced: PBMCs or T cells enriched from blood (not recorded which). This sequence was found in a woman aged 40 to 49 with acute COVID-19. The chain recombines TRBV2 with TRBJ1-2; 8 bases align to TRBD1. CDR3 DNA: TGTGCCAGCACCGGGGACAGGAGGCAGGGCTACACCTTC. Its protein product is CASTGDRRQGYTF.